This T cell receptor (beta chain) derives from a study of blood T cell repertoires in COVID-19. At the level of the study: COVID-19 samples, acute and convalescent, were from the United States, Italy and Spain.

The V gene's germline CDR1 is LGHDT and CDR2 YNNKEL (reference sequence). The CDR3 spans 15 residues. V lost 7 bases to trimming and J lost 1 base, with 11 bases between them. The assay was immunoSEQ multiplex PCR, and TCRdb's table has in-frame clones only and misses some. The sample lists approximately 300,000 clones, around 92% occurring once. This clone was picked up one time. The TCR comes from a woman in her twenties or thirties who had recovered from COVID-19. The chain links TRBV3-1 (or the pseudogene TRBV3-2) to TRBJ2-6; no clear D. Sequenced: PBMCs or T cells enriched from blood (not recorded which). CDR3 in amino acids: CASTLRVSGANVLTF. Here the CDR3 DNA reads TGTGCCAGCACCTTAAGAGTATCTGGGGCCAACGTCCTGACTTTC.